This TCR beta chain originates from a study of T-cell reconstitution after alpha-beta-depleted transplantation in children (dated by TCRdb to 2015 to 2016). Regarding the research as a whole: Using TCR repertoire profiling, the study quantitatively followed how T-cell immune reconstitution unfolded in children after TCRalphabeta/CD19-depleted allogeneic hematopoietic cell transplantation. The paper as a whole reports these results and caveats: Apparently early alphabetaT-cell count recovery about two months after transplant reportedly relied on only several hundred rapidly expanded clones derived from non-depleted graft cells. The frequencies of hyperexpanded clones fell over the following months, and after one year, T-cell counts and TCRbeta diversity were mostly attributed to newly produced T cells. In some patients, the high TCRbeta diversity seen at day 60 was put down to recipient T cells and intrathymic progenitors that had survived conditioning.

The treatment or condition label corresponds to: allogeneic hematopoietic cell transplantation with graft depleted of TCRalphabeta T cells and CD19 B cells. The transplant recipients were children given TCRalphabeta/CD19-depleted allogeneic hematopoietic cell grafts. This clonotype was seen many times. There is no known antigen for this receptor. Base quality data are lacking; no much larger clone is found one base away. The library was built by means of PCR. The sequencer was an Illumina HiSeq 2500. TCR library preparation used molecular barcoding, with unique molecular identifiers applied to normalize quantification of the TCRbeta repertoire. The public sequencing data were trimmed at Q25 with fastp and processed into clonotypes with MiXCR by TCRdb, which kept only in-frame beta chains. Each entry is one CDR3 protein sequence, shown with its most common DNA and genes. Present in this sample are over 450,000 distinct CDR3 sequences, roughly a tenth of which were seen just once. The leading ten clones occupy 2% of the sample.

CDR1 SGDLS and CDR2 YYNGEE are derived from the germline V gene. The CDR3 runs 15 amino acids, cysteine and phenylalanine included. Here the CDR3 DNA is all that survives: 45 bases in frame from base 1. V lost 0 bases and J lost 3 bases; the stretch between them is 10 bases long. This sequence was found in a child younger than 10 with inherited bone marrow failure, due to receive a stem cell transplant. The chain uses TRBV9 and TRBJ2-1; no D gene can be assigned with confidence. The source was PBMCs, collected before TCRalphabeta/CD19-depleted stem cell transplant. The DNA reads as follows: TGTGCCAGCAGCGTAGGGTGGGTTCTCTACAATGAGCAGTTCTTC. It translates as CASSVGWVLYNEQFF.